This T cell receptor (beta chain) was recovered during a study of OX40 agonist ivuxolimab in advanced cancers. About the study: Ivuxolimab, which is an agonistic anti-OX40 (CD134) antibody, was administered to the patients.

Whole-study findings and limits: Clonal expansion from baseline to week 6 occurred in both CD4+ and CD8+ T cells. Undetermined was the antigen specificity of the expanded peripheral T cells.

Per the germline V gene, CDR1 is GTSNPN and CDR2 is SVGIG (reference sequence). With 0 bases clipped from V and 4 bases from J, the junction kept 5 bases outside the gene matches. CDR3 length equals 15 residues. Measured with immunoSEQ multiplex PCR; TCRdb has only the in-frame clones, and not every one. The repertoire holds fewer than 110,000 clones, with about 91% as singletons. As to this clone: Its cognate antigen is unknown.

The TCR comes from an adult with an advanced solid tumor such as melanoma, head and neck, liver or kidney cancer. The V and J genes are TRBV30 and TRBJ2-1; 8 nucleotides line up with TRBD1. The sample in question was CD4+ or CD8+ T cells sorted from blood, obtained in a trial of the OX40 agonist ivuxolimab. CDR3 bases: TGTGCCTGGAGTGTCTGGCAGGGGGCTTACAATGAGCAGTTCTTC. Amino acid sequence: CAWSVWQGAYNEQFF.